Listed below are T cell receptor beta chains from one sample, sequenced in a study of shared clonotypes between healthy human individuals. Clones were read by immunoSEQ multiplex PCR, and TCRdb kept only the in-frame ones, dropping some. Among about 980,000 clones, 60% to 85% were seen once, and the ten largest hold roughly 1.5%. The sequencing sample was made of memory CD4+ T cells sorted from blood. The source of these receptors is a man aged 18 to 29 in good health. The conserved cysteine and the conserved F or W are not part of the CDR3 here.

CDR3 protein,V gene,J gene
SVEEWNRGWREQF,TRBV29-1,TRBJ2-1
ASSLGGRNYGYT,TRBV5-7,TRBJ1-2
AISDRASSDEQY,TRBV10-3,TRBJ2-7
ASSILGAYEQY,TRBV19,TRBJ2-7
ASSLFDEQY,TRBV6-5,TRBJ2-7
ASSARLAGVNLLYNEQF,TRBV2,TRBJ2-1
ASSLGLAGGLRGGEQY,TRBV5-1,TRBJ2-7
ASSQDQVGEKLF,TRBV7-8,TRBJ1-4
ASSLDQNTEAF,TRBV7-8,TRBJ1-1
ASSWDRTYEQY,TRBV19,TRBJ2-7
ASSLIQSADNSPLH,TRBV7-2,TRBJ1-6
ASSPPWETRGIYGYT,TRBV9,TRBJ1-2
ASSLHRYQETQY,TRBV19,TRBJ2-5
ASSTHKGDQETQY,TRBV18,TRBJ2-5
ASSRRSGAGDIQY,TRBV7-2,TRBJ2-4
ASSYRQGADEAF,TRBV6-6,TRBJ1-1
ASTLTGDLSYEQY,TRBV5-6,TRBJ2-7
ASSPWTGKTTEAF,TRBV13,TRBJ1-1
ASSDWNSPLH,TRBV6-1,TRBJ1-6
AWSWTGLFCETQY,TRBV30,TRBJ2-5
AGSRTGQPNSPLH,TRBV2,TRBJ1-6
ASSITRERSEQY,TRBV6-6,TRBJ2-7
ASSDLGFLSGELF,TRBV2,TRBJ2-2
ASSLRASGNLQETQY,TRBV11-2,TRBJ2-5
AISSGFFTDTQY,TRBV10-3,TRBJ2-3
ASSSTDEGQPQH,TRBV27,TRBJ1-5
ASSLLQGREKLF,TRBV7-9,TRBJ1-4
ASSEGWVDEAF,TRBV2,TRBJ1-1
AWTRTSVYEQY,TRBV30,TRBJ2-7
AWSAGTSGIQETQY,TRBV30,TRBJ2-5
ASCRELF,TRBV2,TRBJ2-2
ASSPRTVYEQY,TRBV7-2,TRBJ2-7
ATRAWTYEQY,TRBV2,TRBJ2-7
ASSPGTKTTGELF,TRBV11-2,TRBJ2-2
ASKEQGQNTEAF,TRBV25-1,TRBJ1-1
ASSSGLREGTDTQY,TRBV5-4,TRBJ2-3
ASSPRTGWDGYT,TRBV7-2,TRBJ1-2
AWSVMDNTIY,TRBV30,TRBJ1-3
ASSARGDPLRVNTEAF,TRBV9,TRBJ1-1
ASSRDLGGYT,TRBV5-6,TRBJ1-2
ASSSHRGVNTEAF,TRBV7-9,TRBJ1-1
ASSAGTGAGANVLT,TRBV5-1,TRBJ2-6
ASSSSGPTQAYEQY,TRBV19,TRBJ2-7